A selection of T cell receptor beta chains follows, all from one sample in a study of T-cell memory formation after mild COVID-19. Via MiXCR, TCRdb re-called the 5' RACE reads, giving one row per CDR3 protein. Of approximately 50,000 distinct CDR3 sequences in the sample, 9.3% were seen once. Sequencing was done on a sample of PBMCs or a T cell subset sorted from them (not recorded which). Source of these receptors: an adult woman who had mild COVID-19 (a few samples of this study predate the infection). Cell type and time point are not known. CDR3s include the opening cysteine and the closing phenylalanine or tryptophan. The D gene is left open where the match is weak. The size field is filled for only some rows; it gives once, few, many or a size class.

j_gene: TRBJ2-1
abundance: .
v_gene: TRBV5-4
d_gene: .
CDR3aa: CASSLDGATHNEQFF
CDR3nt: TGTGCCAGCAGCTTGGATGGTGCGACCCACAATGAGCAGTTCTTC

j_gene: TRBJ1-2
abundance: .
v_gene: TRBV20-1
d_gene: .
CDR3aa: CSATEGSWGYTF
CDR3nt: TGCAGTGCGACGGAGGGGTCTTGGGGCTACACCTTC

j_gene: TRBJ2-1
abundance: few
v_gene: TRBV27
d_gene: .
CDR3aa: CASRGGVVQGKDNEQFF
CDR3nt: TGTGCCAGCAGAGGAGGGGTAGTGCAGGGTAAGGACAATGAGCAGTTCTTC

j_gene: TRBJ2-3
abundance: .
v_gene: TRBV29-1
d_gene: TRBD1
CDR3aa: CSAGDRGITDTQYF
CDR3nt: TGCAGCGCAGGGGACAGGGGCATCACAGATACGCAGTATTTT

j_gene: TRBJ2-5
abundance: .
v_gene: TRBV6-6
d_gene: .
CDR3aa: CASSYRPYQETQYF
CDR3nt: TGTGCCAGCAGTTACCGACCGTACCAAGAGACCCAGTACTTC

j_gene: TRBJ2-7
abundance: many
v_gene: TRBV6-1
d_gene: .
CDR3aa: CASTLIPSYEQYF
CDR3nt: TGTGCCAGCACTCTCATTCCGTCCTACGAGCAGTACTTC

j_gene: TRBJ2-3
abundance: .
v_gene: TRBV29-1
d_gene: .
CDR3aa: CSVAPGFLGGTDTQYF
CDR3nt: TGCAGCGTCGCACCGGGATTCTTAGGGGGCACAGATACGCAGTATTTT

j_gene: TRBJ2-1
abundance: few
v_gene: TRBV7-3
d_gene: TRBD1
CDR3aa: CASSPQGAAVYNEQFF
CDR3nt: TGTGCCAGCAGCCCCCAGGGGGCCGCGGTCTACAATGAGCAGTTCTTC

j_gene: TRBJ2-1
abundance: few
v_gene: TRBV7-2
d_gene: .
CDR3aa: CASSPAEGPSTEQFF
CDR3nt: TGTGCCAGCAGCCCAGCGGAAGGCCCCTCTACTGAGCAGTTCTTC

j_gene: TRBJ2-1
abundance: few
v_gene: TRBV18
d_gene: TRBD1
CDR3aa: CASSQDRGRADNEQFF
CDR3nt: TGTGCCAGCTCACAGGACAGGGGGCGTGCGGACAATGAGCAGTTCTTC

j_gene: TRBJ2-5
abundance: many
v_gene: TRBV5-1
d_gene: TRBD1
CDR3aa: CASSPGQVQETQYF
CDR3nt: TGCGCCAGCAGCCCCGGACAGGTTCAAGAGACCCAGTACTTC

j_gene: TRBJ2-3
abundance: .
v_gene: TRBV5-4
d_gene: .
CDR3aa: CASSLSGGATDTQYF
CDR3nt: TGTGCCAGCAGCTTGTCTGGGGGCGCGACAGATACGCAGTATTTT

j_gene: TRBJ1-2
abundance: .
v_gene: TRBV7-3
d_gene: .
CDR3aa: CASSLGGVGYTF
CDR3nt: TGTGCCAGCAGCTTGGGCGGCGTTGGCTACACCTTC

j_gene: TRBJ1-1
abundance: .
v_gene: TRBV20-1
d_gene: .
CDR3aa: CSARGTGRNTEAFF
CDR3nt: TGCAGTGCTAGAGGGACCGGCAGGAACACTGAAGCTTTCTTT

j_gene: TRBJ2-1
abundance: many
v_gene: TRBV20-1
d_gene: .
CDR3aa: CSARDLSVSSYNEQFF
CDR3nt: TGCAGTGCTAGAGACTTAAGCGTGAGCTCCTACAATGAGCAGTTCTTC

j_gene: TRBJ1-5
abundance: .
v_gene: TRBV12-3/TRBV12-4
d_gene: TRBD1
CDR3aa: CASSPERDRLGFSNQPQHF
CDR3nt: TGTGCCAGCAGCCCTGAGCGGGACAGGCTCGGATTTAGCAATCAGCCCCAGCATTTT

j_gene: TRBJ2-1
abundance: few
v_gene: TRBV5-4
d_gene: .
CDR3aa: CASGQRGGEQFF
CDR3nt: TGTGCCAGCGGGCAACGAGGCGGTGAGCAGTTCTTC

j_gene: TRBJ2-2
abundance: many
v_gene: TRBV5-1
d_gene: TRBD2
CDR3aa: CASSLGLAGPTGELFF
CDR3nt: TGCGCCAGCAGCTTGGGACTAGCGGGACCCACCGGGGAGCTGTTTTTT

j_gene: TRBJ2-6
abundance: few
v_gene: TRBV11-2
d_gene: .
CDR3aa: CASSLRVQGSGANVLTF
CDR3nt: TGTGCCAGCAGCTTGAGGGTACAGGGCTCTGGGGCCAACGTCCTGACTTTC

j_gene: TRBJ2-1
abundance: few
v_gene: TRBV12-3/TRBV12-4
d_gene: .
CDR3aa: CANSNADREQFF
CDR3nt: TGTGCCAACTCTAACGCCGACCGCGAGCAGTTCTTC

j_gene: TRBJ2-3
abundance: many
v_gene: TRBV20-1
d_gene: .
CDR3aa: CSASLAARAAGTDTQYF
CDR3nt: TGCAGTGCAAGTCTAGCCGCCAGAGCGGCAGGCACAGATACGCAGTATTTT

j_gene: TRBJ1-5
abundance: few
v_gene: TRBV9
d_gene: .
CDR3aa: CASSVGGESNQPQHF
CDR3nt: TGTGCCAGCAGCGTAGGGGGGGAGAGCAATCAGCCCCAGCATTTT

j_gene: TRBJ1-2
abundance: .
v_gene: TRBV29-1
d_gene: TRBD1
CDR3aa: CSVGQVEGYTF
CDR3nt: TGCAGCGTGGGACAGGTTGAAGGCTACACCTTC

j_gene: TRBJ2-3
abundance: .
v_gene: TRBV12-3/TRBV12-4
d_gene: .
CDR3aa: CASSFRDTQYF
CDR3nt: TGTGCCAGCAGTTTTAGAGATACGCAGTATTTT

j_gene: TRBJ2-7
abundance: many
v_gene: TRBV7-8
d_gene: TRBD1
CDR3aa: CASSSKGTGVGREQYF
CDR3nt: TGTGCCAGCAGCTCAAAGGGGACAGGGGTGGGAAGGGAGCAGTACTTC

j_gene: TRBJ2-5
abundance: .
v_gene: TRBV6-5
d_gene: TRBD2
CDR3aa: CASSYGLAGQETQYF
CDR3nt: TGTGCCAGCAGTTACGGACTAGCGGGACAAGAGACCCAGTACTTC